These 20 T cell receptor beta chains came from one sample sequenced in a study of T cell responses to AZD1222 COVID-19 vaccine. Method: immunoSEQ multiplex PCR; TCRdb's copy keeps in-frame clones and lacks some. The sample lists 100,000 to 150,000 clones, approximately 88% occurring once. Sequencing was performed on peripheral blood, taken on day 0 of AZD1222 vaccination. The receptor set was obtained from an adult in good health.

This CDR3 reads CASSLVLTGGHGELFF. The DNA for the CDR3 is TGTGCCAGCAGCTTAGTTCTGACAGGGGGCCACGGGGAGCTGTTTTTT. The chain links TRBV7-9 to TRBJ2-2; 10 nucleotides align to TRBD1. Germline CDR1 reads SEHNR; CDR2 reads FQNEAQ (reference sequence). The V segment lost 1 base and the J segment 7 bases; nucleotides outside the gene matches: 6. This CDR3 has 16 residues.

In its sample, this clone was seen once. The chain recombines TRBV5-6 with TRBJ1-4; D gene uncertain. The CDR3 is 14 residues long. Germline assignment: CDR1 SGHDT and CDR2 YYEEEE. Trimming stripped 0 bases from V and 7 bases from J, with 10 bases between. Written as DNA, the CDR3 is TGTGCCAGCAGCTTGGAGACGTCGGTTGAAAAACTGTTTTTT. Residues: CASSLETSVEKLFF.

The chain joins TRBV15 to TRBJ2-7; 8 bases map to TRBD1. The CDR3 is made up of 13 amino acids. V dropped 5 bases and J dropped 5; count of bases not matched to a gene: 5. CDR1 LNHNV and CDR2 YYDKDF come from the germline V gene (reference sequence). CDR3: CATSDRGRHEQYF. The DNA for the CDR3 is TGTGCCACCAGCGACAGGGGACGTCACGAGCAGTACTTC.

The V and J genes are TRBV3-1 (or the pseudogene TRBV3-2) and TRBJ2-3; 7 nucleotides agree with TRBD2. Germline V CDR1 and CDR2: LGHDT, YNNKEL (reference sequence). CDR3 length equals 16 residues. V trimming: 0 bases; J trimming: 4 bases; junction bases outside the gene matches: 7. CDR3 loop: CASSQESERGPDTQYF. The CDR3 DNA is TGTGCCAGCAGCCAAGAGTCGGAGCGGGGTCCAGATACGCAGTATTTT.

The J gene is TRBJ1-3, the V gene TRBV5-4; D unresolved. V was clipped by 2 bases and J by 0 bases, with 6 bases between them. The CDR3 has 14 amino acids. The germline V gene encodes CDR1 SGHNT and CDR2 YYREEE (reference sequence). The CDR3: CASSLESSGNTIYF. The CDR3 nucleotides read TGTGCCAGCAGCTTAGAAAGCTCTGGAAACACCATATATTTT. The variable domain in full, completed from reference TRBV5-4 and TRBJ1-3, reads ETGVTQSPTHLIKTRGQQVTLRCSSQSGHNTVSWYQQALGQGPQFIFQYYREEENGRGNFPPRFSGLQFPNYSSELNVNALELDDSALYLCASSLESSGNTIYFGEGSWLTVV.

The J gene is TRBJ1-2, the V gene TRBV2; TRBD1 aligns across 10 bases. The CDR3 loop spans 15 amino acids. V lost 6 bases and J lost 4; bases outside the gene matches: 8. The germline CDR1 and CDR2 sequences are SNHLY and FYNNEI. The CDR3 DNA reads TGTGCCAGCAGCGGACCGGGACAGGGGTTCTATGGCTACACCTTC. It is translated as CASSGPGQGFYGYTF.

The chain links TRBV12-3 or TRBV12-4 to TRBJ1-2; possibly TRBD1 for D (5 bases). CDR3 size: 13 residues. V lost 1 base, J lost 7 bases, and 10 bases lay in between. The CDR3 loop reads CASSLGTIVGYTF. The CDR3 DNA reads TGTGCCAGCAGTTTAGGGACAATTGTTGGCTACACCTTC.

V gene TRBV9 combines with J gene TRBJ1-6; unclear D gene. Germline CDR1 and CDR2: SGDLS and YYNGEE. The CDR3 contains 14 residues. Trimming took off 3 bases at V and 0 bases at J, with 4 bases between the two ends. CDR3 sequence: CASSETSYNSPLHF. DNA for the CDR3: TGTGCCAGCAGCGAAACCTCCTATAATTCACCCCTCCACTTT.

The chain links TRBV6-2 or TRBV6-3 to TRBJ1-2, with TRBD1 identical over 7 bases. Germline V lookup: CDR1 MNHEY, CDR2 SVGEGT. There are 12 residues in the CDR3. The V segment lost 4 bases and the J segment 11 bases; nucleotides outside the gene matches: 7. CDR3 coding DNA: TGTGCCAGCAGTTCGACAGGGATAGAGTACACCTTC. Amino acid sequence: CASSSTGIEYTF.

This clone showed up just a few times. The CDR3 DNA follows: TGTGCCAGCAGCCAAGGTTCTCTGGGGGCTGGGGCCAACGTCCTGACTTTC. It encodes CASSQGSLGAGANVLTF. The chain links TRBV3-1 (or the pseudogene TRBV3-2) to TRBJ2-6; D tentatively reads TRBD1 or TRBD2 (5 bases each). V was cut by 1 base and J by 2 bases, with 12 bases left in between. Germline V gene lookup returns CDR1 LGHDT and CDR2 YNNKEL (reference sequence). The CDR3 has 17 amino acids.

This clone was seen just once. In DNA, the CDR3 is TGTGCCAGCAGCTCCGACGTTGGGCAGGCCCCTTACTTC. Its protein product is CASSSDVGQAPYF. This chain uses TRBV11-3 with TRBJ2-7; D is unclear. The CDR3 totals 13 residues. Germline values: CDR1 SGHNT, CDR2 YENEEA. V shed 4 bases and J shed 13 bases, with 20 bases lying between them.

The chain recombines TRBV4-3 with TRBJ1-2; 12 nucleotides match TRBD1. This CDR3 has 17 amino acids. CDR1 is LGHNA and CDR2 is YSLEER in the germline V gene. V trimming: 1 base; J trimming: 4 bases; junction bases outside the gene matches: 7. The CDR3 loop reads CASSQVLPGQGAYGYTF. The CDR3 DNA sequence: TGCGCCAGCAGCCAAGTCCTTCCGGGACAGGGGGCCTATGGCTACACCTTC.

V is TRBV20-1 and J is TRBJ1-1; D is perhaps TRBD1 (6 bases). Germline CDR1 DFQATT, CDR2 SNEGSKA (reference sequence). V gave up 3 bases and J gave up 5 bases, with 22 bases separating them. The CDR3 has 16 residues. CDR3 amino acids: CSASEVGAGVGTEAFF. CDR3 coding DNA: TGCAGTGCTAGTGAAGTCGGGGCAGGGGTTGGAACTGAAGCTTTCTTT.

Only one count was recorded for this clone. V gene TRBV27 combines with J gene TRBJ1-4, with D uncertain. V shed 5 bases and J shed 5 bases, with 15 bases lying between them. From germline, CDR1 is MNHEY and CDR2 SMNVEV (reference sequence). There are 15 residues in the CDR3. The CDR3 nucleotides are TGTGCCAGCAGTCCCACCTGGGATCAAAATGAAAAACTGTTTTTT. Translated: CASSPTWDQNEKLFF.

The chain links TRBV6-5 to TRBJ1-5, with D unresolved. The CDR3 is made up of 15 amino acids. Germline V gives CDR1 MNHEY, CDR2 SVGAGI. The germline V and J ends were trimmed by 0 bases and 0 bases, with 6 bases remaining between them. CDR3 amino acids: CASSYSYSSNQPQHF. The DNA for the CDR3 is TGTGCCAGCAGTTACTCGTATTCTAGCAATCAGCCCCAGCATTTT.

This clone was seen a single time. CDR3 loop: CASSPPAGIYGYTF. In nucleotides, the CDR3 is TGTGCCAGCTCACCACCGGCGGGTATCTATGGCTACACCTTC. The V call is TRBV18, the J call TRBJ1-2, with D hard to call. Trimming took 0 bases from V and 4 from J, leaving 9 bases between them. Germline V gene data show CDR1 as KGHSH and CDR2 as LQKENI. This CDR3 contains 14 residues.

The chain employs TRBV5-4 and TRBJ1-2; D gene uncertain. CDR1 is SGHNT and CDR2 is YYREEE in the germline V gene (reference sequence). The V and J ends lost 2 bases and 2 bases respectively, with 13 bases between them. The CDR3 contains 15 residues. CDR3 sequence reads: CASSLPPGENYGYTF. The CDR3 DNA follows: TGTGCCAGCAGCTTACCGCCAGGCGAGAACTATGGCTACACCTTC.

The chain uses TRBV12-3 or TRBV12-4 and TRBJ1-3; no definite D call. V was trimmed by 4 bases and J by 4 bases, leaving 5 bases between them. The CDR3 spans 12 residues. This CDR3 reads CASSSGGNTIYF. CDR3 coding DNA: TGTGCCAGCAGTTCCGGCGGAAACACCATATATTTT.

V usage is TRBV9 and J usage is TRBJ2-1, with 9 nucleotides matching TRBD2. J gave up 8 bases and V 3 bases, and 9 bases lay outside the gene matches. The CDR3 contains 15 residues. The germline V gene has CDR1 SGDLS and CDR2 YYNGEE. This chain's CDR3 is CASSGLSGSGDEQFF. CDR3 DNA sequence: TGTGCCAGCAGCGGGCTTAGCGGGAGTGGTGATGAGCAGTTCTTC.

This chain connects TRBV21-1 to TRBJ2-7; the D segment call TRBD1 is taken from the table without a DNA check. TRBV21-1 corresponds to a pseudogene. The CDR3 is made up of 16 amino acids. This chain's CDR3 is CASRDRIEQGIYEQYF. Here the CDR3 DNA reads TGTGCCAGCAGGGACAGGATTGAACAGGGAATCTACGAGCAGTACTTC.